The 32 T cell receptor beta chains in this list originate from one sample, sequenced in a study of early stage breast cancer tumors. Sequencing was performed with immunoSEQ multiplex PCR; in TCRdb, only in-frame clones are kept and a portion is missing. The data contain some 30,000 clones, about 83% of them singletons. The sample taken for sequencing was blood. The origin of the receptors is a person between 50 and 60 years old with breast cancer.

The rearrangement joins TRBV2 to TRBJ2-3; a possible D gene is TRBD1 (5 bases). There are 16 residues in the CDR3. Deletions cut 6 bases from V and 1 base from J, with 17 bases between. CDR1 is SNHLY and CDR2 is FYNNEI in the germline V gene. In DNA form, the CDR3 reads TGTGCCAGCAGCCGACAGCGAGCCGTCGGCACAGATACGCAGTATTTT. This codes for CASSRQRAVGTDTQYF.

J is TRBJ1-2 and V is TRBV15, with TRBD1 matching over 9 bases. Losses at the gene ends were 1 base for V and 9 bases for J; bases not matched to a gene: 3. Germline V CDR1 and CDR2: LNHNV, YYDKDF (reference sequence). CDR3 length: 13 residues. The CDR3 reads CATSRGTGESYTF. CDR3 sequence (DNA): TGTGCCACCAGCAGAGGGACAGGGGAAAGCTACACCTTC.

This rearrangement joins TRBV6-6 to TRBJ1-1; the D is unclear. Germline CDR1 and CDR2: MNHNY and SVGAGI (reference sequence). Trimming took off 8 bases at V and 0 bases at J, with 19 bases between the two ends. The length of the CDR3 is 16 residues. The CDR3 protein is CASVGLGRPMNTEAFF. In nucleotides, the CDR3 is TGTGCCAGCGTCGGCCTCGGCAGACCGATGAACACTGAAGCTTTCTTT.

V usage is TRBV29-1 and J usage is TRBJ2-1; no firm D call. Germline V gene sequence: CDR1 SQVTM, CDR2 ANQGSEA. The V end lost 6 bases, the J end lost 7 bases, and 7 bases lay between the germline ends. CDR3 length equals 10 residues. DNA of the CDR3: TGCAGCGTCCTCTCTAATGAGCAGTTCTTC. Translated, it gives CSVLSNEQFF.

This clone occurred once. The J gene is TRBJ2-3, the V gene TRBV6-6; 8 bases are shared with TRBD2. The CDR3 runs to 14 residues. The V gene's germline CDR1 is MNHNY and CDR2 SVGAGI (reference sequence). After removal of 7 bases from V and 1 base from J, the junction contained 4 bases not matched to a gene. CDR3 DNA: TGTGCCAGCAAATTAGCGGGACGCACAGATACGCAGTATTTT. This gives the protein CASKLAGRTDTQYF.

The chain has TRBV27 and TRBJ2-5, with TRBD2 as a possible D gene (5 bases). The CDR3 spans 14 residues. V was trimmed by 4 bases and J by 4 bases, leaving 13 bases between them. Per germline, CDR1 MNHEY and CDR2 SMNVEV (reference sequence). The CDR3, as DNA: TGTGCCAGCAGTTCCTCGACGAGCGGAGAGACCCAGTACTTC. Its protein is CASSSSTSGETQYF.

V gene TRBV21-1 combines with J gene TRBJ2-7; the table's D gene call, TRBD2, was not cross checked with the DNA. TRBV21-1 is flagged as a pseudogene. The CDR3 runs 15 residues. CDR3: CASSTSGHCSYEQYF. The CDR3 coding sequence is TGTGCCAGCAGCACAAGCGGGCACTGCTCCTACGAGCAGTACTTC.

This clone was seen a single time. V usage is TRBV29-1 and J usage is TRBJ2-7; 16 bases are shared with TRBD2. Trimming took 6 bases from V and 2 from J; bases not matched to a gene: 1. CDR3 length equals 14 residues. Germline loops: CDR1 SQVTM, CDR2 ANQGSEA. The CDR3, as DNA: TGCAGCGTGGGACTAGCGGGAGGGCCCTACGAGCAGTACTTC. Its protein product is CSVGLAGGPYEQYF.

The chain links TRBV5-1 to TRBJ2-5, with D hard to call. CDR1 is SGHRS and CDR2 is YFSETQ in the germline V gene. The CDR3 length is 14 residues. Trimming took off 1 base at V and 2 bases at J, with 9 bases between the two ends. DNA of the CDR3: TGCGCCAGCAGCTTGCAAACAGCGCAAGAGACCCAGTACTTC. It yields the protein CASSLQTAQETQYF.

V is TRBV10-3 and J is TRBJ2-7, with a possible D match to TRBD1 (5 bases). V was clipped by 0 bases and J by 3 bases, with 12 bases between them. The CDR3 has 15 residues. The germline CDR1 and CDR2 sequences are ENHRY and SYGVKD. In DNA, the CDR3 is TGTGCCATCAGTGAGTCGACAGATGAGAGCTACGAGCAGTACTTC. This codes for CAISESTDESYEQYF.

J is TRBJ1-1 and V is TRBV7-6; D gene unclear. The CDR3 is made up of 15 amino acids. Germline V gene lookup returns CDR1 SGHVS and CDR2 FNYEAQ. The V gene lost 1 base and the J gene lost 6 bases, with 15 bases spanning the gap. CDR3 DNA: TGTGCCAGCAGCTTAGAAAGGGAGAATTGGGCTGAAGCTTTCTTT. Encoded protein: CASSLERENWAEAFF. The full variable domain, its missing parts supplied by reference TRBV7-6 and TRBJ1-1, is GAGVSQSPRYKVTKRGQDVALRCDPISGHVSLYWYRQALGQGPEFLTYFNYEAQQDKSGLPNDRFSAERPEGSISTLTIQRTEQRDSAMYRCASSLERENWAEAFFGQGTRLTVV.

The genes are TRBV2 and TRBJ1-2; no definite D call. V gave up 6 bases and J gave up 2 bases, with 7 bases separating them. The CDR3 has 12 residues. Germline V gene data show CDR1 as SNHLY and CDR2 as FYNNEI. CDR3 sequence reads: CASSMENYGYTF. The CDR3 nucleotides are TGTGCCAGCAGCATGGAAAACTATGGCTACACCTTC.

This chain joins TRBV15 and TRBJ2-1; D gene uncertain. V lost 9 bases to trimming and J lost 7 bases, with 28 bases between them. Germline assignment: CDR1 LNHNV and CDR2 YYDKDF (reference sequence). The CDR3 covers 17 residues. The CDR3 DNA follows: TGTGCCACTACGGCCTGGGATGATCCTTTATTCGGGAATGAGCAGTTCTTC. Translating it yields CATTAWDDPLFGNEQFF.

This clone has only one observation. The J gene is TRBJ2-5, the V gene TRBV5-5; D is ambiguous. Trimming shortened V by 1 base and J by 4 bases, and 20 bases separated the two germline ends. CDR1 is SGHKS and CDR2 is YYEKEE in the germline V gene (reference sequence). The CDR3 runs to 17 residues. The CDR3 DNA is TGTGCCAGCAGCTTGATTTCCCCAGCAGTAGGCCGAGAGACCCAGTACTTC. It codes for CASSLISPAVGRETQYF.

This clone occurred a few times. The chain is built from TRBV19 and TRBJ1-2; the D is unclear. Trimming took off 5 bases at V and 4 bases at J, with 17 bases between the two ends. The CDR3 sequence is 15 residues long. Germline values: CDR1 LNHDA, CDR2 SQIVND (reference sequence). This CDR3 reads CASSPLERRSYGYTF. The DNA of the CDR3 is TGTGCCAGTAGTCCCCTAGAGCGCAGGAGCTATGGCTACACCTTC.

In DNA form, the CDR3 reads TGCGCCAGCAGTCAGAGCGGGGGCCCGATTAGCACAGATACGCAGTATTTT. Protein product: CASSQSGGPISTDTQYF. The chain carries TRBV10-2 and TRBJ2-3, with TRBD2 identical over 8 bases. Germline CDR1 WSHSY, CDR2 SAAADI. This CDR3 is 17 amino acids long. The junction had 10 bases not matched to a gene; V was cut back by 5 bases and J by 0 bases.

This chain connects TRBV28 to TRBJ1-4; D is undetermined. The CDR3 sequence is 13 residues long. Per germline, CDR1 MDHEN and CDR2 SYDVKM. Trimming cost V 5 bases and J 3 bases, with 7 bases left between them. The CDR3 DNA follows: TGTGCCAGCAGTGGGGTTTCTAATGAAAAACTGTTTTTT. Translation gives CASSGVSNEKLFF.

The gene calls are TRBV7-8 and TRBJ2-3, with D tentatively TRBD2 (6 bases). V was shortened by 3 bases and J by 2 bases, with 9 bases between the two germline ends. This CDR3 comprises 14 residues. Looked up from germline, CDR1 is SGHVS and CDR2 is FQNEAQ. The CDR3 is CASSLSGLTDTQYF. Here the CDR3 DNA reads TGTGCCAGCAGCTTGAGCGGGCTCACAGATACGCAGTATTTT. Based on the CDR3 plus reference TRBV7-8 and TRBJ2-3, the full variable domain is GAGVSQSPRYKVAKRGQDVALRCDPISGHVSLFWYQQALGQGPEFLTYFQNEAQLDKSGLPSDRFFAERPEGSVSTLKIQRTQQEDSAVYLCASSLSGLTDTQYFGPGTRLTVL.

This clone was seen more than once but under ten times. The V gene is TRBV28, the J gene TRBJ2-7; no clear D gene. There are 12 residues in the CDR3. The V end lost 5 bases, the J end lost 10 bases, and 15 bases lay between the germline ends. Germline V gene lookup returns CDR1 MDHEN and CDR2 SYDVKM. The DNA of the CDR3 is TGTGCCAGCAGTCCCCAGGTGGTAAGCCAGTACTTC. It encodes CASSPQVVSQYF. Looking up the rest from reference TRBV28 and TRBJ2-7 gives the full variable domain: DVKVTQSSRYLVKRTGEKVFLECVQDMDHENMFWYRQDPGLGLRLIYFSYDVKMKEKGDIPEGYSVSREKKERFSLILESASTNQTSMYLCASSPQVVSQYFGPGTRLTVT.

Only a few counts were recorded for this clone. The DNA for the CDR3 is TGTGCCACCAGCCCCACTAGCGGGGGGGCCCCTGCCAAAAACATTCAGTACTTC. Protein product: CATSPTSGGAPAKNIQYF. The J gene is TRBJ2-4, the V gene TRBV15; 13 bases align to TRBD2. The V segment lost 5 bases and the J segment 1 base; nucleotides outside the gene matches: 8. In germline, CDR1 is LNHNV, CDR2 YYDKDF (reference sequence). The length of the CDR3 is 18 residues.

The chain is built from TRBV10-1 and TRBJ1-2; D unresolved. This CDR3 region has 13 residues. Germline V lookup: CDR1 WNHNN, CDR2 SYGVQD (reference sequence). Trimming removed 0 bases from V and 4 bases from J, with 6 bases in between. Here the CDR3 reads CASSESRGYGYTF. DNA of the CDR3: TGCGCCAGCAGTGAGTCGAGAGGCTATGGCTACACCTTC.

CDR3 residues: CASSRGTGDTGELFF. DNA of the CDR3: TGTGCCAGCAGCCGGGGGACAGGCGACACCGGGGAGCTGTTTTTT. The gene calls are TRBV11-2 and TRBJ2-2; the match to TRBD1 covers 8 bases. CDR3 size: 15 residues. Unmatched junction bases numbered 5, after V lost 5 bases and J lost 3 bases. The germline gives CDR1 SGHAT, CDR2 FQNNGV.

The V and J genes are TRBV2 and TRBJ2-6, with D uncertain. V lost 7 bases and J lost 2, with 12 bases in between. The CDR3 has 15 residues. Germline V gene sequence: CDR1 SNHLY, CDR2 FYNNEI. CDR3 nucleotide sequence: TGTGCCAGCATACAAATGGAGACTGGGGCCAACGTCCTGACTTTC. Its protein is CASIQMETGANVLTF.

The V call is TRBV5-4, the J call TRBJ2-1; TRBD2 matches 7 bases. Germline CDR1 is SGHNT and CDR2 is YYREEE (reference sequence). The CDR3 is 19 amino acids. J was trimmed by 0 bases and V by 4 bases; bases with no gene match: 16. CDR3 nucleotide sequence: TGTGCCAGCAGCCACGGGACTACTAGCGAATATAGCTCCTACAATGAGCAGTTCTTC. Translation: CASSHGTTSEYSSYNEQFF.

This clone was found once. The chain uses TRBV9 and TRBJ2-6; no clear D. The CDR3 extends over 15 amino acids. Germline V gives CDR1 SGDLS, CDR2 YYNGEE. V was trimmed by 1 base and J by 4 bases, leaving 9 bases between them. CDR3 DNA sequence: TGTGCCAGCAGCGTAAGCCTTGGAGGGGCCAACGTCCTGACTTTC. It translates to CASSVSLGGANVLTF. Filled out from reference TRBV9 and TRBJ2-6, the complete variable domain reads DSGVTQTPKHLITATGQRVTLRCSPRSGDLSVYWYQQSLDQGLQFLIQYYNGEERAKGNILERFSAQQFPDLHSELNLSSLELGDSALYFCASSVSLGGANVLTFGAGSRLTVL.

The chain couples TRBV27 to TRBJ2-3; D is uncertain. The CDR3 consists of 16 residues. Trimming left V 0 bases short and J 1 base short, with 11 bases between. Germline values: CDR1 MNHEY, CDR2 SMNVEV (reference sequence). As DNA, the CDR3 is TGTGCCAGCAGTTTATCGCCGGTGATTCGCACAGATACGCAGTATTTT. It yields the protein CASSLSPVIRTDTQYF.

The gene calls are TRBV5-1 and TRBJ1-1; D is possibly TRBD1 (6 bases). Germline V gene data show CDR1 as SGHRS and CDR2 as YFSETQ. V lost 4 bases, J lost 5 bases, and 21 bases lay in between. CDR3 length equals 16 residues. For the CDR3, the DNA is TGCGCCAGCAGCATATTAGAACAGGGAGGAGGGACTGAAGCTTTCTTT. Translating gives CASSILEQGGGTEAFF.

J is TRBJ2-1 and V is TRBV4-2, with 13 bases matching TRBD2. The trim removed 4 bases at V and 5 bases at J, leaving 8 bases unmatched. Per the germline V gene, CDR1 is LGHNA and CDR2 is YNFKEQ. The CDR3 sequence is 17 residues long. CDR3 sequence (DNA): TGTGCCAGCAGCCCCCGGACTAGCGGGAGTTTGAACAATGAGCAGTTCTTC. It yields the protein CASSPRTSGSLNNEQFF.

The chain has TRBV9 and TRBJ1-2, with D tentatively TRBD1 (6 bases). Germline V gene data show CDR1 as SGDLS and CDR2 as YYNGEE. This CDR3 has 17 amino acids. The germline V and J ends were trimmed by 4 bases and 4 bases, with 23 bases remaining between them. CDR3 region: CASSPKDGGLTAYGYTF. CDR3 DNA sequence: TGTGCCAGCAGCCCCAAGGATGGGGGCCTGACGGCCTATGGCTACACCTTC.

V gene TRBV6-1 combines with J gene TRBJ2-7; TRBD2 might be the D (6 bases). Germline lookup yields CDR1 MNHNS and CDR2 SASEGT. This CDR3 has 14 amino acids. The V end lost 6 bases, the J end lost 4 bases, and 16 bases lay between the germline ends. CDR3 sequence reads: CASRNSGGSYEQYF. The DNA for the CDR3 is TGTGCCAGCAGAAATAGCGGAGGGAGTTACGAGCAGTACTTC.

The CDR3 DNA reads TGTGCCAGCAGCTTTCCTGGCAGATACAATGAGCAGTTCTTC. This encodes CASSFPGRYNEQFF. V is TRBV5-6 and J is TRBJ2-1, with D hard to call. The germline CDR1 and CDR2 sequences are SGHDT and YYEEEE. CDR3 length equals 14 residues. Deletions cut 2 bases from V and 4 bases from J, with 10 bases between.

The chain combines TRBV25-1 with TRBJ2-7; 7 bases line up with TRBD2. This CDR3 has 15 residues. From germline, CDR1 is MGHDK and CDR2 SYGVNS. V was clipped by 3 bases and J by 2 bases; unmatched bases: 7. For the CDR3, the DNA is TGTGCCAGCAGTGACCCGGGAGGTGTTCCCTACGAGCAGTACTTC. Amino acids: CASSDPGGVPYEQYF.